This TCR beta chain was obtained from a study of T cells in Graves' hyperthyroidism and ophthalmopathy. RNA transcripts gave rise to amplified TCR beta CDR3 regions. Using the HTBI primer set, a first-round RT-PCR was run on the TCR CDR3. TCRdb passed the multiplex PCR reads through MiXCR, listing each CDR3 protein once. The sample has more than 300,000 distinct CDR3 sequences, about 14% seen once; the top ten hold around 19%. The sample holds many counts of this clonotype. What it recognizes is unknown. Study-level findings and limits: Within blood appeared most thyroid clonotypes that had expanded above 0.001. The model forecast ophthalmopathy, anticipating it by a median around 6.5 months before onset.

Trimming removed 4 bases from V and 8 bases from J, with 14 bases in between. Germline V gene data show CDR1 as SEHNR and CDR2 as FQNEAQ (reference sequence). There are 13 residues in the CDR3. Uncontrolled infection, other autoimmune disease, pregnancy or lactation disqualified patients from enrolment. The origin of this receptor is a woman aged 25 to 39 with Graves' ophthalmopathy. The sequencing input was blood. The V gene is TRBV7-9, the J gene TRBJ1-2, with a tentative D call TRBD1 (5 bases). The CDR3 here is CASSSAGTSGYTF. The CDR3 DNA reads TGTGCCAGCAGCTCAGCTGGGACTTCGGGCTACACCTTC.